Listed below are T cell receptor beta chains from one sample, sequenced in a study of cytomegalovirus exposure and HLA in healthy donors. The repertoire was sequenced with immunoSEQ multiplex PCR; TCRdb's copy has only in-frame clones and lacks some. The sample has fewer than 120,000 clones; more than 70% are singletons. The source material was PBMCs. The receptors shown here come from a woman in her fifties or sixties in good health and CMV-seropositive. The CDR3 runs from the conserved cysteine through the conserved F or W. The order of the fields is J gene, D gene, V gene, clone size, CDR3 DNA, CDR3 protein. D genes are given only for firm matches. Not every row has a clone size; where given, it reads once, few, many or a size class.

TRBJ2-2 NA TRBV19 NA TGTGCCAGTAGTTGGGCCACCGGGGAGCTGTTTTTT CASSWATGELFF
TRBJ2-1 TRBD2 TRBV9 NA TGTGCCAGCAGCGCCAGCCCCCGCGGGAGAGGCTCCTACAATGAGCAGTTCTTC CASSASPRGRGSYNEQFF
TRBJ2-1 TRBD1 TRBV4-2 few TGTGCCAGCAGCTCCATACAGGGGGCGTGGGAGCAGTTCTTC CASSSIQGAWEQFF
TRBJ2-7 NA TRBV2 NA TGTGCCAGCAGTCGCACGTGGACAGCCTCCTACGAGCAGTACTTC CASSRTWTASYEQYF
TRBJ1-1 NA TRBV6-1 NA TGTGCCAGCAGGCAAGACACGGCGGGGGTAGCTTTCTTT CASRQDTAGVAFF
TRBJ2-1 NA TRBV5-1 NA TGCGCCAGCAGCCCAGTTCAACAGGGCTACAATGAGCAGTTCTTC CASSPVQQGYNEQFF
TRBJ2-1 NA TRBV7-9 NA TGTGCCAGCAGCCACGTTATCGGGTCCTACAATGAGCAGTTCTTC CASSHVIGSYNEQFF
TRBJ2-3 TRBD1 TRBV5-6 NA TGTGCCAGCAGCCGGACAGGGGGGAGCACAGATACGCAGTATTTT CASSRTGGSTDTQYF
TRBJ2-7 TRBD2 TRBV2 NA TGTGCCAGCAGTGAAAGCGGGAGCTCCTACGAGCAGTACTTC CASSESGSSYEQYF
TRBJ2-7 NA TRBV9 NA TGTGCCAGCAGCGTAGCTACTGGGGGAGGCGGAATTGACGAGCAGTACTTC CASSVATGGGGIDEQYF
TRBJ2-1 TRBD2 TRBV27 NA TGTGCCAGCAGTTGGACTAGCGGGGCCCACAATGAGCAGTTCTTC CASSWTSGAHNEQFF
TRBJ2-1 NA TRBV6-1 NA TGTGCCAGCAGTGCCAGGGGATCGGGCGATGAGCAGTTCTTC CASSARGSGDEQFF
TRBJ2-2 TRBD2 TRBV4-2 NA TGTGCCAGCAGCCAAGGTTACGGGAGGGCGAACACCGGGGAGCTGTTTTTT CASSQGYGRANTGELFF
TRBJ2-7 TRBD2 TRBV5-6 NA TGTGCCAGCAGCGTGTTCGGGACTAGCGGGACATCCTACGAGCAGTACTTC CASSVFGTSGTSYEQYF
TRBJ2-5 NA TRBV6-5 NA TGTGCCAGCAGTTACTCAGAGGAAGAGACCCAGTACTTC CASSYSEEETQYF
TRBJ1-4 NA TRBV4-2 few TGTGCCAGCAGCCAAGTTATACAGGGCTCTAATGAAAAACTGTTTTTT CASSQVIQGSNEKLFF
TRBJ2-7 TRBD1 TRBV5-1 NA TGCGCCAGCAGCTCCGGACAGGGGACCTACGAGCAGTACTTC CASSSGQGTYEQYF
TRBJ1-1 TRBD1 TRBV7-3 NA TGTGCCAGCAGCTCCGGACAGGGGGCTAGAGGGGCGGCTGAAGCTTTCTTT CASSSGQGARGAAEAFF
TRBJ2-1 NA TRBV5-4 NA TGTGCCAGCTCACCTAAAACTTACAATGAGCAGTTCTTC CASSPKTYNEQFF
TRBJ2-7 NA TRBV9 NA TGTGCCAGCAGCTCCGGGACTTGGGGAGACGAGCAGTACTTC CASSSGTWGDEQYF
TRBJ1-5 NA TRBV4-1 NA TGCGCCAGCAGCCACACTGATTTTGGCAATCAGCCCCAGCATTTT CASSHTDFGNQPQHF
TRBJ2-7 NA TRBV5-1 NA TGCGCCAGCAGCCCGGTGGGGGGTATCACCCACGAGCAGTACTTC CASSPVGGITHEQYF
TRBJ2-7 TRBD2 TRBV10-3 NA TGTGCCATCAGTGAGTCCCGGGGGGACTACGAGCAGTACTTC CAISESRGDYEQYF
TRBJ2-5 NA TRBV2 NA TGTGCAAGGGGTCGTAAATCGGAGACCCAGTACTTC CARGRKSETQYF
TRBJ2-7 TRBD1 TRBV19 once TGTGCCAGTAGTACACCCCGGACAGGGAAGTACGAGCAGTACTTC CASSTPRTGKYEQYF
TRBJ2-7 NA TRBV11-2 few TGTGCCAGCAGCCCCCGGTGGGCTAGCAGACCCTACGAGCAGTACTTC CASSPRWASRPYEQYF
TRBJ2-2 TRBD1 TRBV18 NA TGTGCCAGCTCACCACTGGCGACAGGGGGTAACACCGGGGAGCTGTTTTTT CASSPLATGGNTGELFF